The 28 T cell receptor beta chains presented below share a single source sample, sequenced in a study of cytomegalovirus exposure and HLA in healthy donors. The PCR contained 60 Vbeta and 13 Jbeta primers. Using immunoSEQ multiplex PCR, the repertoire was profiled, and TCRdb retains in-frame clones only, with some absent. The sample has roughly 150,000 clones; roughly 68% are singletons. The sequenced material came from PBMCs. Source of these receptors: a man aged 25-45 years in good health and CMV-seropositive.

J is TRBJ1-2 and V is TRBV19; D gene uncertain. The CDR3 covers 11 residues. The germline V and J ends were trimmed by 4 bases and 5 bases, with 5 bases remaining between them. Germline assignment: CDR1 LNHDA and CDR2 SQIVND (reference sequence). CDR3 sequence: CASSTGYGYTF. CDR3 bases: TGTGCCAGTAGTACAGGATATGGCTACACCTTC.

The genes are TRBV19 and TRBJ1-1, with D perhaps TRBD1 (5 bases). The CDR3 extends over 16 amino acids. Trimming shortened V by 6 bases and J by 6 bases, and 23 bases separated the two germline ends. Germline CDR1 is LNHDA and CDR2 is SQIVND (reference sequence). The CDR3 loop is CASSRQFLGVLAEAFF. The CDR3 region has the DNA TGTGCCAGTAGCCGACAGTTTCTTGGAGTCCTGGCTGAAGCTTTCTTT.

This clone was observed a handful of times. The genes are TRBV30 and TRBJ1-6; D possibly corresponds to TRBD1 (5 bases). V was trimmed by 3 bases and J by 7 bases, leaving 16 bases between them. Germline CDR1 reads GTSNPN; CDR2 reads SVGIG (reference sequence). The CDR3 consists of 15 residues. The CDR3 bases are TGTGCCTGGAGGATCTTAACAGGTCCCAATTCACCCCTCCACTTT. Translated: CAWRILTGPNSPLHF.

The rearrangement joins TRBV18 to TRBJ2-1; no definite D call. Germline values: CDR1 KGHSH, CDR2 LQKENI. This CDR3 comprises 13 residues. The V and J ends lost 3 bases and 8 bases respectively, with 11 bases between them. CDR3 amino acids: CASSPPPSDEQFF. CDR3 nucleotides: TGTGCCAGCTCACCCCCCCCCAGTGATGAGCAGTTCTTC.

In the case of this clone: At one end the junction does not follow the germline gene, possibly because of a read error. V is TRBV7-9 and J is TRBJ2-5; 7 bases align to TRBD2. CDR1 is SEHNR, CDR2 FQNEAQ, per germline (reference sequence). The CDR3 is made up of 17 amino acids. The CDR3 region has the DNA TGTTCCAGCAGCTTACGCCATAGTTCGGGGGGCCAAGAGACCCAGTACTTC. Translating it yields CSSSLRHSSGGQETQYF.

This chain connects TRBV10-2 to TRBJ2-5; the D gene is possibly TRBD1 (5 bases). The CDR3 has 16 residues. Germline V gene sequence: CDR1 WSHSY, CDR2 SAAADI. The germline V and J ends were trimmed by 4 bases and 3 bases, with 18 bases remaining between them. The DNA for the CDR3 is TGCGCCAGCAGTGGACTCCTCAGGGAAAGAGAAGAGACCCAGTACTTC. Translation: CASSGLLREREETQYF.

The chain joins TRBV9 to TRBJ2-5, with TRBD2 identical over 9 bases. Germline CDR1 is SGDLS and CDR2 is YYNGEE. The CDR3 runs to 16 residues. Trimming took 4 bases from V and 5 from J; bases not matched to a gene: 12. In DNA, the CDR3 is TGTGCCAGCAGCCCACCCCCGGCGGGAGGGAGGGAGACCCAGTACTTC. The encoded protein is CASSPPPAGGRETQYF.

The chain is built from TRBV6-1 and TRBJ1-4; a weak D match, TRBD1 (5 bases). The CDR3 runs to 13 residues. CDR1 is MNHNS, CDR2 SASEGT, per germline. The V end lost 8 bases, the J end lost 3 bases, and 10 bases lay between the germline ends. The CDR3 reads CASAGRANEKLFF. As DNA, the CDR3 is TGTGCCAGCGCAGGGAGGGCTAATGAAAAACTGTTTTTT.

The sample holds a few counts of this clone. The CDR3 region is CASSLGGLTSSYNEQFF. The CDR3 DNA follows: TGTGCCAGCAGCTTGGGAGGGTTGACTAGCTCCTACAATGAGCAGTTCTTC. This chain joins TRBV5-5 and TRBJ2-1, with a tentative D call TRBD2 (6 bases). The CDR3 loop spans 17 amino acids. V lost 0 bases and J 0 bases, leaving 13 bases between the germline ends. The germline V gene has CDR1 SGHKS and CDR2 YYEKEE (reference sequence). Together with reference TRBV5-5 and TRBJ2-1, the CDR3 gives the full variable domain: DAGVTQSPTHLIKTRGQQVTLRCSPISGHKSVSWYQQVLGQGPQFIFQYYEKEERGRGNFPDRFSARQFPNYSSELNVNALLLGDSALYLCASSLGGLTSSYNEQFFGPGTRLTVL.

This rearrangement joins TRBV29-1 to TRBJ1-2; 8 bases are a match to TRBD1. V was pared by 3 bases and J by 7 bases, with 10 bases of the junction left unmatched. Germline V gene data show CDR1 as SQVTM and CDR2 as ANQGSEA. There are 14 residues in the CDR3. CDR3 coding DNA: TGCAGCGTTGAGGGACAGGCAATGTCGGGTGGCTACACCTTC. It specifies CSVEGQAMSGGYTF.

About this clone itself: One end of the junction does not line up with germline, which may come from a read error. The chain recombines TRBV27 with TRBJ2-7; D possibly corresponds to TRBD2 (5 bases). The CDR3 runs 11 residues. Germline V lookup: CDR1 MNHEY, CDR2 SMNVEV (reference sequence). The chain's CDR3 is CAHLGGDCLNF. The CDR3 DNA is TGTGCTCACCTAGGAGGAGATTGCTTGAACTTC.

The chain uses TRBV30 and TRBJ2-3; unclear D gene. Trimming pared 1 base from V and 0 bases from J, leaving 11 bases between. The CDR3 consists of 15 residues. Germline loops: CDR1 GTSNPN, CDR2 SVGIG (reference sequence). The CDR3 loop is CAWSGGASSTDTQYF. The CDR3 DNA reads as TGTGCCTGGAGTGGTGGAGCCTCTAGCACAGATACGCAGTATTTT. The full variable domain, rest sourced from reference TRBV30 and TRBJ2-3, is SQTIHQWPATLVQPVGSPLSLECTVEGTSNPNLYWYRQAAGRGLQLLFYSVGIGQISSEVPQNLSASRPQDRQFILSSKKLLLSDSGFYLCAWSGGASSTDTQYFGPGTRLTVL.

A few counts support this clone. The V gene is TRBV10-2, the J gene TRBJ2-2; TRBD2 aligns across 8 bases. CDR1 WSHSY and CDR2 SAAADI come from the germline V gene. With V trimmed by 6 bases and J by 5 bases, 8 bases remained unmatched. The CDR3 loop spans 15 amino acids. The CDR3 DNA follows: TGCGCCAGCAGGGAGAGCGGGGGCGGGACCGGGGAGCTGTTTTTT. It is translated as CASRESGGGTGELFF.

This clone was found a few times. The V and J genes are TRBV7-2 and TRBJ1-4; TRBD1 might be the D (6 bases). CDR1 is SGHTA, CDR2 FQGNSA, per germline. Deletions cut 5 bases from V and 7 bases from J, with 8 bases between. The CDR3 totals 12 residues. The CDR3 protein is CASSPQGEKLFF. For the CDR3, the DNA is TGTGCCAGCAGCCCACAGGGTGAAAAACTGTTTTTT.

The CDR3, as DNA: TGTGCCTGGAGTGTAGATTTTACTAGCATCAATGAGCAGTTCTTC. Protein: CAWSVDFTSINEQFF. The V call is TRBV30, the J call TRBJ2-1; TRBD2 is a possible D gene (6 bases). The CDR3 is 15 amino acids. Germline V gene lookup returns CDR1 GTSNPN and CDR2 SVGIG (reference sequence). Deletions cut 0 bases from V and 6 bases from J, with 15 bases between. The full variable domain, completed using reference TRBV30 and TRBJ2-1, is SQTIHQWPATLVQPVGSPLSLECTVEGTSNPNLYWYRQAAGRGLQLLFYSVGIGQISSEVPQNLSASRPQDRQFILSSKKLLLSDSGFYLCAWSVDFTSINEQFFGPGTRLTVL.

The count of this clone is one. The V gene is TRBV2, the J gene TRBJ2-7; D is uncertain. Germline V lookup: CDR1 SNHLY, CDR2 FYNNEI. V lost 3 bases and J 7 bases, leaving 10 bases between the germline ends. The CDR3 loop spans 12 amino acids. In DNA form, the CDR3 reads TGTGCCAGCAGTGAGCAGTACGGGGAGCAGTACTTC. Protein product: CASSEQYGEQYF.

This clone showed up just a few times. The gene calls are TRBV5-1 and TRBJ2-3, with 8 bases matching TRBD1. The CDR3 sequence is 15 residues long. V lost 3 bases to trimming and J lost 5 bases; unmatched junction nucleotides: 8. Germline CDR1 reads SGHRS; CDR2 reads YFSETQ. The CDR3 loop is CASSSGGQEVDTQYF. In DNA, the CDR3 is TGCGCCAGCAGCTCAGGGGGCCAAGAGGTAGATACGCAGTATTTT. The full variable domain, with the rest looked up from reference TRBV5-1 and TRBJ2-3, is KAGVTQTPRYLIKTRGQQVTLSCSPISGHRSVSWYQQTPGQGLQFLFEYFSETQRNKGNFPGRFSGRQFSNSRSEMNVSTLELGDSALYLCASSSGGQEVDTQYFGPGTRLTVL.

The rearrangement links TRBV15 to TRBJ1-2; tentative D call: TRBD1 (6 bases). Germline V gives CDR1 LNHNV, CDR2 YYDKDF (reference sequence). Trimming took off 3 bases at V and 4 bases at J, with 27 bases between the two ends. CDR3 length: 19 amino acids. CDR3 protein: CATSSFKQGPADSAYGYTF. The CDR3 DNA reads as TGTGCCACCAGCAGCTTCAAACAGGGCCCCGCCGATTCCGCCTATGGCTACACCTTC.

The chain employs TRBV9 and TRBJ2-1; possible D gene TRBD1, 9 bases. V was clipped by 7 bases and J by 4 bases, with 18 bases between them. The CDR3 spans 15 residues. Germline CDR1 is SGDLS and CDR2 is YYNGEE. The CDR3 region has the DNA TGTGCCAGCTCCGGGGGGGACAGGGTATACAATGAGCAGTTCTTC. This translates into CASSGGDRVYNEQFF.

The gene calls are TRBV6-1 and TRBJ2-5, with TRBD2 as a possible D gene (6 bases). The J call could be wrong; TRBJ2-7 is a better fit for the DNA end. This CDR3 contains 15 residues. Germline V CDR1 and CDR2: MNHNS, SASEGT. The chain's CDR3 is CASSDIAGSWYEQYF. The DNA for the CDR3 is TGTGCCAGCAGTGACATCGCGGGAAGTTGGTACGAGCAGTACTTC.

This clone was recorded once. A junction end diverges from the germline sequence, so it may reflect a read error. V is TRBV7-9 and J is TRBJ1-6; D may be TRBD1 (5 bases). Germline V gene data show CDR1 as SEHNR and CDR2 as FQNEAQ (reference sequence). This CDR3 has 14 residues. The CDR3 protein is CASQQGSNNSPLHF. The CDR3 DNA sequence: TGTGCCAGCCAGCAGGGTAGCAATAATTCACCCCTTCACTTT.

The gene calls are TRBV6-1 and TRBJ1-1; 7 bases fit TRBD1. With 3 bases clipped from V and 5 bases from J, the junction kept 9 bases outside the gene matches. The CDR3 is made up of 15 amino acids. CDR1 MNHNS and CDR2 SASEGT come from the germline V gene. The CDR3 DNA follows: TGTGCCAGCAGTGACGGGTCGACAGGGAGAACTGAAGCTTTCTTT. This gives the protein CASSDGSTGRTEAFF.

The DNA for the CDR3 is TGTGCCAGTGAGACTAGCGACACCTACAATGAGCAGTTCTTC. Translating it yields CASETSDTYNEQFF. This chain joins TRBV28 and TRBJ2-1; 8 bases are a match to TRBD2. The length of the CDR3 is 14 residues. The germline V gene encodes CDR1 MDHEN and CDR2 SYDVKM. With 9 bases clipped from V and 2 bases from J, the junction kept 6 bases outside the gene matches. Using reference TRBV28 and TRBJ2-1 for the parts outside the CDR3, the full variable domain is DVKVTQSSRYLVKRTGEKVFLECVQDMDHENMFWYRQDPGLGLRLIYFSYDVKMKEKGDIPEGYSVSREKKERFSLILESASTNQTSMYLCASETSDTYNEQFFGPGTRLTVL.

The chain uses TRBV7-3 and TRBJ2-7, with 10 bases identical to TRBD2. The length of the CDR3 is 16 residues. The germline CDR1 and CDR2 sequences are SGHTA and FQGTGA. V shed 0 bases and J 5 bases; nucleotides not matched to a gene: 7. The CDR3 nucleotides read TGTGCCAGCAGCTTAACGGACCCAGCGGGAGGGAACGAGCAGTACTTC. Translated: CASSLTDPAGGNEQYF.

This clone was recorded once. This chain links TRBV7-9 with TRBJ1-2; D possibly corresponds to TRBD1 (5 bases). V was trimmed by 7 bases and J by 4 bases, leaving 19 bases between them. The V gene's germline CDR1 is SEHNR and CDR2 FQNEAQ (reference sequence). The CDR3 is 15 residues long. The CDR3 region has the DNA TGTGCCAGCACCTCTATCCTACAGGCTCTCTATGGCTACACCTTC. Translation gives CASTSILQALYGYTF.

This clone turned up a few times. The chain couples TRBV9 to TRBJ2-3; tentatively, D is TRBD1 (6 bases). CDR3 length: 16 residues. Trimming removed 0 bases at V and 0 bases at J, with 11 bases between. Looked up from germline, CDR1 is SGDLS and CDR2 is YYNGEE. The CDR3 sequence: CASSVDGTSSTDTQYF. CDR3 DNA: TGTGCCAGCAGCGTAGACGGGACATCTAGCACAGATACGCAGTATTTT.

The rearrangement links TRBV5-4 to TRBJ2-3; 7 nucleotides agree with TRBD2. V shed 4 bases, J shed 8 bases, and the junction held 13 bases outside the gene matches. The CDR3 totals 15 residues. Germline V gene data show CDR1 as SGHNT and CDR2 as YYREEE (reference sequence). CDR3 coding DNA: TGTGCCAGCAGCCCCACTTGGGGGGAGGGAGCTACGCAGTATTTT. It codes for CASSPTWGEGATQYF.

The J gene is TRBJ2-5, the V gene TRBV13; TRBD2 aligns across 15 bases. The CDR3 runs 16 residues. The germline gives CDR1 PRHDT, CDR2 FYEKMQ (reference sequence). V lost 4 bases to trimming and J lost 9 bases; unmatched junction nucleotides: 9. The CDR3 DNA is TGTGCCAGCAGCTCTGGACTAGCGGGAGGGGGCGGCTCCCAGTACTTC. It yields the protein CASSSGLAGGGGSQYF.